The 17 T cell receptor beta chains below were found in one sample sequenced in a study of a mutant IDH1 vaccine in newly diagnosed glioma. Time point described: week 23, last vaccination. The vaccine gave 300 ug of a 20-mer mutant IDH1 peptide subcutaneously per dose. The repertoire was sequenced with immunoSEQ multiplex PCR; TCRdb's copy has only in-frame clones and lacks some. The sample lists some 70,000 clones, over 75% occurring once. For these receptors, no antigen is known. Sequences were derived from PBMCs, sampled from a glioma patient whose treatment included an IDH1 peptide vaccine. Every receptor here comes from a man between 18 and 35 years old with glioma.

CDR3 region: CASSGPQRNTEAFF. The CDR3, as DNA: TGTGCCAGCAGCGGGCCGCAGAGGAACACTGAAGCTTTCTTT. The chain recombines TRBV9 with TRBJ1-1, with no clear D. Germline CDR1 reads SGDLS; CDR2 reads YYNGEE. This CDR3 is built from 14 residues. V was pared by 3 bases and J by 1 base, with 10 bases between.

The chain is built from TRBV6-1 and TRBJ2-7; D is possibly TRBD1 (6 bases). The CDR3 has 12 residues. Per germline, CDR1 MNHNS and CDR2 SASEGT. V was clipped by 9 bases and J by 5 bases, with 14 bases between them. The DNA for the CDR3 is TGTGCCAGGGGGGCCGGGGAAAACGAGCAGTACTTC. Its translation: CARGAGENEQYF.

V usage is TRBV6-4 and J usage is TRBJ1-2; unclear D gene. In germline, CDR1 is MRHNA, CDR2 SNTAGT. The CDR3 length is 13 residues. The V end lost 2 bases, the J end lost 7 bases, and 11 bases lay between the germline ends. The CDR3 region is CASSDRPGLGYTF. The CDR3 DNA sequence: TGTGCCAGCAGTGACAGGCCAGGCCTTGGCTACACCTTC.

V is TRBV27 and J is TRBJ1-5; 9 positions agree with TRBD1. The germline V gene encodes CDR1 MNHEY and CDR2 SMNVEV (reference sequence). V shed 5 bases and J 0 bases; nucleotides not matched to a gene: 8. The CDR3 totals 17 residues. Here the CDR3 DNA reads TGTGCCAGCAGTCGATACGGGACAGGGTATAGCAATCAGCCCCAGCATTTT. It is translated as CASSRYGTGYSNQPQHF.

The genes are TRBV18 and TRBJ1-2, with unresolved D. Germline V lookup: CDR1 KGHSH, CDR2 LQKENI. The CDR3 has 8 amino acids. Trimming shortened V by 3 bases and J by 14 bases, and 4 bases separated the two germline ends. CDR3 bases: TGTGCCAGCTCACCGGGTACCTTC. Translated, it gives CASSPGTF.

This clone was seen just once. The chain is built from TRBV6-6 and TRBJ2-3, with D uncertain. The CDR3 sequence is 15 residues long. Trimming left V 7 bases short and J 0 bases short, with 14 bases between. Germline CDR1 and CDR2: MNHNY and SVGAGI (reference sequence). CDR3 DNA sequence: TGTGCCAGCACCCATGCCGGTCGGAGCACAGATACGCAGTATTTT. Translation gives CASTHAGRSTDTQYF.

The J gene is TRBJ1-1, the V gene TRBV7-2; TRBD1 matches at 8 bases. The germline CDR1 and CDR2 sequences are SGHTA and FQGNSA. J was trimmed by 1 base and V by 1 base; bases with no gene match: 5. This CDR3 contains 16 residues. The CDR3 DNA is TGTGCCAGCAGCTTAGTGGCAGGGGGCGCGAACACTGAAGCTTTCTTT. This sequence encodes CASSLVAGGANTEAFF. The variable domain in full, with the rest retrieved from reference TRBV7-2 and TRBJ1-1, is GAGVSQSPSNKVTEKGKDVELRCDPISGHTALYWYRQSLGQGLEFLIYFQGNSAPDKSGLPSDRFSAERTGGSVSTLTIQRTQQEDSAVYLCASSLVAGGANTEAFFGQGTRLTVV.

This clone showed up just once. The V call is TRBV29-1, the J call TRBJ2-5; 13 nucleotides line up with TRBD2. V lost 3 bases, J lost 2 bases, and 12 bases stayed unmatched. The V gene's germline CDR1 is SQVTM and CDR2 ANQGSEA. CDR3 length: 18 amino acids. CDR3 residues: CSVDGLAGVRGGQETQYF. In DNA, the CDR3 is TGCAGCGTTGACGGACTAGCGGGAGTGAGGGGAGGTCAAGAGACCCAGTACTTC.

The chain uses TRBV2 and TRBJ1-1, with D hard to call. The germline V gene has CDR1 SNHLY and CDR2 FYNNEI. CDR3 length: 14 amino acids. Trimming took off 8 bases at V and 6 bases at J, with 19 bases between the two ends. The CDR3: CASHSTWVFPEAFF. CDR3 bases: TGTGCCAGCCACTCTACGTGGGTCTTCCCTGAAGCTTTCTTT.

CDR3 amino acids: CASSLVLAGETQYF. CDR3 sequence (DNA): TGTGCCAGCAGCTTAGTACTAGCGGGAGAGACCCAGTACTTC. The J gene is TRBJ2-5, the V gene TRBV13; TRBD2 matches at 9 bases. Per germline, CDR1 PRHDT and CDR2 FYEKMQ (reference sequence). The ends lost 1 base at V and 4 bases at J; junction bases unmatched: 1. The CDR3 covers 14 residues.

The chain's CDR3 is CASSQEGGRATGELFF. The CDR3, as DNA: TGTGCCAGCAGCCAAGAAGGCGGGAGGGCCACCGGGGAGCTGTTTTTT. V usage is TRBV4-2 and J usage is TRBJ2-2, with 9 bases fitting TRBD2. The V gene's germline CDR1 is LGHNA and CDR2 YNFKEQ. Trimming cost V 0 bases and J 4 bases; bases outside gene matches: 3. The CDR3 has 16 residues.

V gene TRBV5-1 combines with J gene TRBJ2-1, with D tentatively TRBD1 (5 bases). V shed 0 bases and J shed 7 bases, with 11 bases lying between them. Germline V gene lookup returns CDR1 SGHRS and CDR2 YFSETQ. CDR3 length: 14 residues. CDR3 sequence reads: CASSLEGRDNEQFF. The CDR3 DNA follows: TGCGCCAGCAGCTTGGAGGGCAGGGATAATGAGCAGTTCTTC.

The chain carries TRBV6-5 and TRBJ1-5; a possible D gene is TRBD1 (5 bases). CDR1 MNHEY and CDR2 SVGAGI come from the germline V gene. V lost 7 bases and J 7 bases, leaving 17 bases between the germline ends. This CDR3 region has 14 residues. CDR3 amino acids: CASTPYRGVQPQHF. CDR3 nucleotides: TGTGCCAGCACTCCATATAGAGGGGTCCAGCCCCAGCATTTT.

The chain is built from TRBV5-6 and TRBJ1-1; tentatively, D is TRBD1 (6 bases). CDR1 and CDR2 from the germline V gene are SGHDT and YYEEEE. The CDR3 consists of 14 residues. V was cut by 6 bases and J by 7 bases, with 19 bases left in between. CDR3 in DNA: TGTGCCAGCATCGGGGGGGCAGGGCCTTATGAAGCTTTCTTT. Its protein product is CASIGGAGPYEAFF.

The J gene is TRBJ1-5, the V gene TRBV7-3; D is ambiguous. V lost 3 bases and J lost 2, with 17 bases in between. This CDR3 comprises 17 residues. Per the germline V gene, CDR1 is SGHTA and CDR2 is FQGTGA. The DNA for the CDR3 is TGTGCCAGCAGCTTCTATAGCGGGGATGAGGGCAATCAGCCCCAGCATTTT. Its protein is CASSFYSGDEGNQPQHF.

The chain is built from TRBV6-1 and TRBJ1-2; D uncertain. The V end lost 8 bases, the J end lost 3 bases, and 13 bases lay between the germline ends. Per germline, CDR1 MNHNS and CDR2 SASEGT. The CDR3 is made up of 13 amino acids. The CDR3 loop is CASQRSHDYGYTF. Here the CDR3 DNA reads TGTGCCAGCCAACGCTCCCATGACTATGGCTACACCTTC.

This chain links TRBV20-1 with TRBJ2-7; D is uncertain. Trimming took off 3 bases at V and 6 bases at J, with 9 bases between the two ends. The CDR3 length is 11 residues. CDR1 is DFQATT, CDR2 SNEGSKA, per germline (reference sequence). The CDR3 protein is CSASLTTEQYF. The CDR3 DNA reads TGCAGTGCTAGTCTCACCACCGAGCAGTACTTC.